This T cell receptor beta chain was retrieved from a study of T cell repertoires in cytomegalovirus infection. TCRdb analysed the reads with MiXCR anew, one entry per CDR3 protein. The sample gives some 310,000 distinct CDR3 sequences, roughly 25% of which show up once; 13% is in the top ten. This clonotype was detected ten times or more. Its target is not known. The sequence derives from a human donor in good health (CMV status not recorded). Some clones in this sample may be carry-over from other donors' samples. Sequenced here: cultured PBMCs, sampled from culture after CMV antigen stimulation.

Here the CDR3 DNA reads TGTGCCAGCAGACTATCGGGCCAAGAGACCCAGTACTTC. This codes for CASRLSGQETQYF. This chain connects TRBV28 to TRBJ2-5, with no clear D. CDR3 length: 13 residues. Germline V gene data show CDR1 as MDHEN and CDR2 as SYDVKM. Trimming cost V 6 bases and J 1 base, with 9 bases left between them.